This TCR beta chain emerged from a study of blood T cells in healthy people across ages. Study results and caveats: Strong correlation existed between TCR beta diversity and naive T cell percentage.

Germline V gene sequence: CDR1 DFQATT, CDR2 SNEGSKA (reference sequence). Trimming left V 4 bases short and J 2 bases short, with 15 bases between. The length of the CDR3 is 14 residues. This clonotype was seen repeatedly, ten times or more. Its antigen remains unidentified. With a J-beta primer mix and a sample-barcoded 5' primer, a second PCR ran roughly 7 to 11 cycles. Each cDNA was tagged by a template-switch adaptor containing 12 random nucleotides. TCRdb passed the 5' RACE reads through MiXCR, listing each CDR3 protein once. The sample includes about 650,000 distinct CDR3 sequences, less than 40% of them seen just once.

Sample: blood. The clonotype was recovered from an elderly woman in good health. The chain carries TRBV20-1 and TRBJ2-7; D is perhaps TRBD2 (5 bases). The CDR3: CSAISSGWAYEQYF. CDR3 DNA sequence: TGCAGTGCTATATCGTCGGGGTGGGCCTACGAGCAGTACTTC.